The present entry profiles one TCR beta chain with its context. The CDR3 contains 13 residues. The V end lost 4 bases, the J end lost 9 bases, and 13 bases lay between the germline ends. Germline lookup yields CDR1 MNHGY and CDR2 SAAAGT. Treatment denoted: preoperative locoregional IRX-2 cytokine immunotherapy. The data were obtained in a study of preoperative IRX-2 immunotherapy in early breast cancer. The method was immunoSEQ multiplex PCR; TCRdb's version includes in-frame clones alone and lacks a portion of them. The table includes roughly 99,000 clones, 86% detected once. The clonotype was recovered from a human donor with breast cancer. The sequences come from tumor tissue, collected after IRX-2 immunotherapy. The chain couples TRBV6-8 to TRBJ2-1; no firm D call. The CDR3 sequence: CASSFPSRSEQFF. In nucleotides, the CDR3 is TGTGCCAGCAGTTTCCCCAGCCGAAGTGAGCAGTTCTTC.